This passage covers 21 T cell receptor beta chains from one sample sequenced in a study of CD8 T cells in ankylosing spondylitis. No antigen has been identified for these receptors. Regarding the study as a whole: Characteristic of ankylosing spondylitis blood, it appeared, was a TCR beta motif comprising about eight highly homologous variants.

One entry per CDR3 protein results from TCRdb running MiXCR on the 5' RACE reads. The sample lists about 130,000 distinct CDR3 sequences; more than 15% were seen once. The sample was blood, either unsorted or a sorted T cell fraction (not recorded which). Receptors originate from a male donor with ankylosing spondylitis.

This clonotype was detected a few times. V gene TRBV7-2 combines with J gene TRBJ2-7; 10 bases align to TRBD2. From germline, CDR1 is SGHTA and CDR2 FQGNSA. This CDR3 has 15 amino acids. The V segment lost 5 bases and the J segment 4 bases; nucleotides outside the gene matches: 8. The CDR3 sequence: CASSPSGTSVYEQYF. The DNA for the CDR3 is TGTGCCAGCAGCCCGTCCGGGACTAGCGTTTACGAGCAGTACTTC.

In this sample, this clonotype turned up a few times. The gene calls are TRBV6-2 or TRBV6-3 and TRBJ1-1, with TRBD1 identical over 7 bases. Unmatched junction bases numbered 2, after V lost 6 bases and J lost 7 bases. The CDR3 contains 11 residues. Germline V gives CDR1 MNHEY, CDR2 SVGEGT. CDR3 nucleotide sequence: TGTGCCAGCAGCGACAGGGTTGAAGCTTTCTTT. This sequence encodes CASSDRVEAFF.

This chain links TRBV27 with TRBJ2-1, with 8 bases aligning to TRBD2. CDR1 is MNHEY, CDR2 SMNVEV, per germline (reference sequence). J gave up 2 bases and V 6 bases, and 3 bases lay outside the gene matches. This CDR3 comprises 14 residues. CDR3 nucleotide sequence: TGTGCCAGCAGGGAGCGGGAGACCTACAATGAGCAGTTCTTC. It codes for CASRERETYNEQFF.

V and J are TRBV7-9 and TRBJ2-7; the match to TRBD1 covers 7 bases. Germline V gene data show CDR1 as SEHNR and CDR2 as FQNEAQ (reference sequence). This CDR3 has 12 amino acids. V lost 5 bases to trimming and J lost 4 bases; unmatched junction nucleotides: 2. CDR3 nucleotide sequence: TGTGCCAGCAGCAAGGGACAGTACGAGCAGTACTTC. The encoded protein is CASSKGQYEQYF.

This clonotype was observed at least ten times. The chain joins TRBV4-1 to TRBJ2-5; possibly TRBD2 for D (5 bases). The CDR3 length is 16 residues. V lost 0 bases and J 5 bases, leaving 16 bases between the germline ends. The germline V gene has CDR1 MGHRA and CDR2 YSYEKL. CDR3 amino acids: CASSQEDRLAGETQYF. DNA of the CDR3: TGCGCCAGCAGCCAAGAAGATCGGCTAGCCGGGGAGACCCAGTACTTC.

This clonotype was seen a handful of times. V usage is TRBV7-9 and J usage is TRBJ2-7, with a tentative D call TRBD1 (6 bases). In germline, CDR1 is SEHNR, CDR2 FQNEAQ (reference sequence). There are 17 residues in the CDR3. The V end was cut by 5 bases, the J end by 7 bases, with 27 bases between. This CDR3 is CASSPRDTGLIPGEQYF. Written as DNA, the CDR3 is TGTGCCAGCAGCCCCCGGGACACCGGACTGATTCCTGGGGAGCAGTACTTC.

This clonotype was observed a single time. The rearrangement links TRBV2 to TRBJ1-4, with no clear D. V was cut by 1 base and J by 8 bases, with 11 bases left in between. The CDR3 consists of 14 residues. CDR1 is SNHLY and CDR2 is FYNNEI in the germline V gene. The CDR3 sequence is CASSEGDSGEKLFF. The CDR3 coding sequence is TGTGCCAGCAGTGAAGGGGATAGCGGCGAAAAACTGTTTTTT.

This clonotype was observed a few times. The rearrangement uses TRBV9 and TRBJ2-3, with 9 bases matching TRBD2. The J segment lost 2 bases and the V segment lost 2 bases, leaving 6 bases of the junction unmatched. Germline CDR1 and CDR2: SGDLS and YYNGEE. CDR3 size: 16 residues. The CDR3 protein is CASSVFSGSVTDTQYF. The CDR3 bases are TGTGCCAGCAGCGTCTTTAGCGGGAGCGTCACAGATACGCAGTATTTT.

The CDR3 DNA sequence: TGTGCCATCAGTGAACTCGTACAGGGGAATGAAAAGTACTTC. Translating it yields CAISELVQGNEKYF. The gene calls are TRBV10-3 and TRBJ2-4; the match to TRBD1 covers 7 bases. The CDR3 runs to 14 residues. CDR1 and CDR2 from the germline V gene are ENHRY and SYGVKD. Trimming took 3 bases from V and 14 from J; bases not matched to a gene: 13.

In its sample, this clonotype was seen a few times. This chain links TRBV20-1 with TRBJ1-1; D is unresolved. There are 13 residues in the CDR3. CDR1 and CDR2 from the germline V gene are DFQATT and SNEGSKA (reference sequence). V was cut by 3 bases and J by 0 bases, with 8 bases left in between. The CDR3 here is CSARTVMNTEAFF. Here the CDR3 DNA reads TGCAGTGCTAGGACCGTCATGAACACTGAAGCTTTCTTT.

This clonotype appeared many times. The chain combines TRBV11-2 with TRBJ2-1; D may correspond to TRBD1 or TRBD2 (5 bases each). V lost 3 bases and J 8 bases, leaving 8 bases between the germline ends. The length of the CDR3 is 12 residues. In germline, CDR1 is SGHAT, CDR2 FQNNGV. In DNA form, the CDR3 reads TGTGCCAGCAGCTTGGGGACGGATGAGCAGTTCTTC. Translating gives CASSLGTDEQFF.

The chain links TRBV25-1 to TRBJ2-7; possible D gene TRBD2, 5 bases. Trimming removed 4 bases at V and 4 bases at J, with 11 bases between. The CDR3 has 13 residues. From germline, CDR1 is MGHDK and CDR2 SYGVNS. In DNA, the CDR3 is TGTGCCAGCAGTGCGGCCGGGAATTACGAGCAGTACTTC. Residues: CASSAAGNYEQYF.

V and J are TRBV6-5 and TRBJ2-7; perhaps TRBD1 as D (6 bases). Trimming removed 10 bases at V and 6 bases at J, with 13 bases between. Germline V gives CDR1 MNHEY, CDR2 SVGAGI. The length of the CDR3 is 11 residues. In DNA form, the CDR3 reads TGTGCCACCCGACAGGTTTTCGAGCAGTACTTC. It is translated as CATRQVFEQYF.

The rearrangement joins TRBV29-1 to TRBJ1-1, with D hard to call. The CDR3 has 11 residues. Trimming shortened V by 1 base and J by 7 bases, and 7 bases separated the two germline ends. Germline lookup yields CDR1 SQVTM and CDR2 ANQGSEA. CDR3 residues: CSVEARGEAFF. The CDR3, as DNA: TGCAGCGTTGAAGCCCGGGGTGAAGCTTTCTTT.

This clonotype was picked up a small number of times. The chain is built from TRBV29-1 and TRBJ2-2; TRBD1 agrees at 9 bases. CDR1 and CDR2 from the germline V gene are SQVTM and ANQGSEA. This CDR3 contains 14 residues. V shed 4 bases and J 5 bases; nucleotides not matched to a gene: 5. The CDR3 spells CSVGGTGRTGELFF. CDR3 nucleotides: TGCAGCGTTGGTGGGACAGGGAGGACCGGGGAGCTGTTTTTT.

This chain links TRBV12-5 with TRBJ2-6; D is possibly TRBD2 (6 bases). The CDR3 spans 22 residues. Germline V gene sequence: CDR1 LGHNT, CDR2 FRNRAP. Trimming removed 3 bases from V and 0 bases from J, with 27 bases in between. The CDR3 DNA reads as TGTGCTAGTGGTTTTGATACCCGGGACTTTAGGTGGGGGATCTCTGGGGCCAACGTCCTGACTTTC. Translating gives CASGFDTRDFRWGISGANVLTF.

The sample holds many counts of this clonotype. This chain joins TRBV27 and TRBJ2-3; D possibly uses TRBD1 or TRBD2 (6 bases each). The CDR3 contains 14 residues. In germline, CDR1 is MNHEY, CDR2 SMNVEV (reference sequence). Trimming cost V 6 bases and J 0 bases, with 10 bases left between them. In nucleotides, the CDR3 is TGTGCCAGCAGCCTAGGGGGGAGCACAGATACGCAGTATTTT. As protein: CASSLGGSTDTQYF.

The rearrangement links TRBV12-3 or TRBV12-4 to TRBJ2-1, with D tentatively TRBD2 (5 bases). The CDR3 length is 13 residues. Trimming stripped 7 bases from V and 4 bases from J, with 11 bases between. As DNA, the CDR3 is TGTGCCAGCAACAGCGGTTCTTACAATGAGCAGTTCTTC. As protein: CASNSGSYNEQFF.

This chain uses TRBV6-2 or TRBV6-3 with TRBJ2-1, with 11 bases aligning to TRBD2. The CDR3 runs 14 residues. Germline V lookup: CDR1 MNHEY, CDR2 SVGEGT. The V gene end was trimmed by 8 bases and the J gene end by 9 bases; junction bases not matched to a gene: 9. The CDR3 loop is CASELAGGPGEQFF. CDR3 in DNA: TGTGCCAGCGAGTTAGCGGGAGGGCCGGGTGAGCAGTTCTTC.

The chain couples TRBV7-9 to TRBJ2-1, with 10 bases aligning to TRBD2. This CDR3 region has 16 residues. Germline V lookup: CDR1 SEHNR, CDR2 FQNEAQ (reference sequence). V gave up 5 bases and J gave up 9 bases; unmatched junction bases: 13. CDR3 coding DNA: TGTGCCAGCAGCCCGAAATTAGCGGGAGGCCTTCCTGAGCAGTTCTTC. Its translation is CASSPKLAGGLPEQFF.

This clonotype was detected only a few times. The rearrangement links TRBV20-1 to TRBJ2-7; 8 bases are shared with TRBD2. Germline V CDR1 and CDR2: DFQATT, SNEGSKA (reference sequence). The V gene end was trimmed by 6 bases and the J gene end by 3 bases; junction bases not matched to a gene: 4. The CDR3 is 12 residues long. This CDR3 is CSALSGNYEQYF. The CDR3, as DNA: TGCAGTGCCCTTAGCGGGAACTACGAGCAGTACTTC.